The rows below give T cell receptor beta chains drawn from one sample of a study of blood T cells in healthy people across ages. TCRdb re-called the 5' RACE reads through MiXCR, storing one row per CDR3 protein. The data hold about 1.8 million distinct CDR3 sequences, with roughly 50% observed a single time. Sequencing was carried out using blood. The receptor source for this set is a woman between 35 and 50 years old in good health. Both conserved end residues are part of each CDR3. D genes are given only for firm matches. Where a row states a size, it is once, few, many or the class of an expanded clone; other rows omit it.

v_call	j_call	d_call	clone_size	cdr3_aa	cdr3_nt
TRBV20-1	TRBJ2-7	TRBD2	.	CSARGGTLAGSLEEQYF	TGCAGTGCTAGAGGGGGGACCTTAGCGGGGTCCTTGGAAGAGCAGTACTTC
TRBV28	TRBJ1-5	.	.	CASSTTPFSNQPQHF	TGTGCCAGCAGTACGACACCCTTTAGCAATCAGCCCCAGCATTTT
TRBV7-2	TRBJ2-7	.	few	CASSLGPGGGGYEQYF	TGTGCCAGCAGCTTAGGTCCCGGCGGAGGAGGCTACGAGCAGTACTTC
TRBV10-1	TRBJ2-5	.	.	CASSESGPPGETQYF	TGCGCCAGCAGTGAGTCGGGACCCCCGGGGGAGACCCAGTACTTC
TRBV4-1	TRBJ1-2	.	few	CASSHKHEGNYGYTF	TGCGCCAGCAGCCACAAGCATGAAGGGAACTATGGCTACACCTTC
TRBV9	TRBJ1-4	TRBD1	few	CASSVTPTGANEKLFF	TGTGCCAGCAGCGTCACGCCGACAGGGGCTAATGAAAAACTGTTTTTT
TRBV27	TRBJ2-7	TRBD1	.	CASSPSGQGFEQYF	TGTGCCAGCAGTCCCTCGGGACAGGGGTTCGAGCAGTACTTC
TRBV18	TRBJ2-7	TRBD1	once	CASSQGQEKTYEQYF	TGTGCCAGCTCACAGGGACAGGAGAAGACCTACGAGCAGTACTTC
TRBV15	TRBJ2-5	TRBD2	few	CATSVIAGGLQETQYF	TGTGCCACCAGCGTCATAGCGGGGGGGCTGCAAGAGACCCAGTACTTC
TRBV18	TRBJ2-1	.	.	CASSPVGQVAFF	TGTGCCAGCTCACCAGTTGGCCAGGTCGCGTTCTTC
TRBV2	TRBJ2-6	.	.	CASKVASGANVLTF	TGTGCCAGCAAGGTTGCCTCTGGGGCCAACGTCCTGACTTTC
TRBV5-1	TRBJ2-1	.	.	CASSLGRPGGNAYNEQFF	TGCGCCAGCAGCTTGGGCCGGCCTGGGGGAAATGCCTACAATGAGCAGTTCTTC
TRBV24-1	TRBJ2-5	TRBD1	.	CATSDRQGIQETQYF	TGTGCCACCAGTGATAGACAGGGGATCCAAGAGACCCAGTACTTC
TRBV4-2	TRBJ2-3	.	.	CVSSYSKPTDTQYF	TGTGTCAGCAGCTATTCTAAGCCCACAGATACGCAGTATTTT
TRBV7-9	TRBJ2-1	TRBD2	.	CAGHDGGGEQFF	TGTGCCGGCCACGACGGGGGGGGTGAGCAGTTCTTC
TRBV6-5	TRBJ2-1	TRBD1	.	CASSSRTGGSNEQFF	TGTGCCAGCAGTTCCCGGACAGGTGGGTCCAATGAGCAGTTCTTC
TRBV20-1	TRBJ2-1	TRBD2	many	CSARSSGGLRSYNEQFF	TGCAGTGCTAGATCGTCGGGGGGTCTCCGCTCCTACAATGAGCAGTTCTTC
TRBV6-1	TRBJ2-1	TRBD1	.	CASTRQGNYNEQFF	TGTGCCAGCACCCGACAGGGGAACTACAATGAGCAGTTCTTC
TRBV24-1	TRBJ2-5	.	.	CATSDTSGPKYF	TGTGCCACCAGTGATACCAGCGGACCCAAGTACTTC
TRBV12-3/TRBV12-4	TRBJ2-1	.	many	CASSSGGGQFF	TGTGCCAGCAGTTCCGGGGGTGGGCAGTTCTTC
TRBV4-1	TRBJ2-6	.	few	CASSRLAETSSGANVLTF	TGCGCCAGCAGCCGACTGGCAGAGACCTCCTCTGGGGCCAACGTCCTGACTTTC
TRBV2	TRBJ1-6	.	.	CASRDIYNSPLHF	TGTGCCAGCAGGGACATATATAATTCACCCCTCCACTTT
TRBV6-2/TRBV6-3	TRBJ2-5	.	few	CASTMGEKETQYF	TGTGCCAGCACCATGGGGGAGAAGGAGACCCAGTACTTC